This TCR beta chain comes out of a study of neurological immune-mediated disorders. Germline CDR1 is MDHEN and CDR2 is SYDVKM. V was pared by 6 bases and J by 1 base, with 3 bases of the junction left unmatched. The CDR3 extends over 14 amino acids. Template-switch 5'RACE cDNA synthesis added a 10-nucleotide unique molecular identifier. TCRdb processed the 5' RACE reads anew with MiXCR; each CDR3 protein has one entry. Of roughly 56,000 distinct CDR3 sequences in the sample, more than 3% were seen once. Study-wide results and limits: One related-CDR3 cluster, which may be a signature, held the repertoires of 18 of 34 multiple sclerosis patients after phylogenetic grouping. HTLV-1-associated myelopathy had the most TCR clonal expansion, and multiple sclerosis had the least, less than healthy controls.

A total of 2 million PBMCs stored at -80 degrees C provided the unsorted libraries. This clonotype was picked up many times. Its target is not known. The clonotype was recovered from a woman aged 55-75 years with multiple sclerosis. Material for sequencing was PBMCs. The rearrangement links TRBV28 to TRBJ2-3, with TRBD2 matching 8 bases. CDR3 sequence reads: CASSRRGGTDTQYF. The CDR3 DNA follows: TGTGCCAGCAGCAGGCGGGGGGGCACAGATACGCAGTATTTT.